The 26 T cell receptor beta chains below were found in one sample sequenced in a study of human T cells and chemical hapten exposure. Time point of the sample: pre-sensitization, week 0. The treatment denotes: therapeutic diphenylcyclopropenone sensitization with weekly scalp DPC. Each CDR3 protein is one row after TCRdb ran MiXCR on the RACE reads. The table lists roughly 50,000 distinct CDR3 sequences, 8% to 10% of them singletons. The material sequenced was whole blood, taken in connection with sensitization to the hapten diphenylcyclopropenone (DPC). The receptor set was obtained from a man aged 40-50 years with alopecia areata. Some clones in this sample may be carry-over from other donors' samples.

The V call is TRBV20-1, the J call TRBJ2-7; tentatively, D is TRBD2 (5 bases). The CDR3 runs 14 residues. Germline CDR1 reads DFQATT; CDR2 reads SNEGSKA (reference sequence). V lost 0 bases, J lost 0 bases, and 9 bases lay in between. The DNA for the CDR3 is TGCAGTGCTAGAGATCCGGGGAGCTCCTACGAGCAGTACTTC. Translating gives CSARDPGSSYEQYF.

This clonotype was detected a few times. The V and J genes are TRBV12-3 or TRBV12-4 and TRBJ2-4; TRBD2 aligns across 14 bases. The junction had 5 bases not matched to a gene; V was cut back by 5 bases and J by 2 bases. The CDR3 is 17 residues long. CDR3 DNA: TGTGCCAGCAGTCCTGGGACTAGCGGGAGTCCCAAAAACATTCAGTACTTC. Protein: CASSPGTSGSPKNIQYF.

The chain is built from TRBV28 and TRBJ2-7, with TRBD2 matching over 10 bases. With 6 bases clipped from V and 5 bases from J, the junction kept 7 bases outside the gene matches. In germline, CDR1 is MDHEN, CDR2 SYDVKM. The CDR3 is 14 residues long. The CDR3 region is CASRSSGSLDEQYF. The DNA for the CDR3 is TGTGCCAGCAGATCTAGCGGGAGTCTGGACGAGCAGTACTTC.

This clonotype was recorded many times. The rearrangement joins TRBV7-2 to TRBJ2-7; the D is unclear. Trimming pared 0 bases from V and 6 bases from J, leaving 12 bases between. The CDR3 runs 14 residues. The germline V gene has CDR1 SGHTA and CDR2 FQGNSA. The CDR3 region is CASSLATLTREQYF. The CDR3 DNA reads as TGTGCCAGCAGCTTAGCCACCCTTACCCGCGAGCAGTACTTC.

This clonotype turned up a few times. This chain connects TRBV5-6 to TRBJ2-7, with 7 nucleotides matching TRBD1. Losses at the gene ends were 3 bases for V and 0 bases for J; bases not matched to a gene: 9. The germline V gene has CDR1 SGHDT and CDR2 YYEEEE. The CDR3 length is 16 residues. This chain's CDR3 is CASSSNYRGLSYEQYF. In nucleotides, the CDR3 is TGTGCCAGCAGCTCTAACTACAGGGGCCTCTCCTACGAGCAGTACTTC. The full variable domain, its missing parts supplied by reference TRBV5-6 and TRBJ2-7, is DAGVTQSPTHLIKTRGQQVTLRCSPKSGHDTVSWYQQALGQGPQFIFQYYEEEERQRGNFPDRFSGHQFPNYSSELNVNALLLGDSALYLCASSSNYRGLSYEQYFGPGTRLTVT.

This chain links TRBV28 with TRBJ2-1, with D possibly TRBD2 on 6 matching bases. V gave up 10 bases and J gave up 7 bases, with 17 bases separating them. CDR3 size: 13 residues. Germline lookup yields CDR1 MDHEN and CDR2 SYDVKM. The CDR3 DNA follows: TGTGCCACGGGCGGGGATACAGTAAATGAGCAGTTCTTC. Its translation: CATGGDTVNEQFF.

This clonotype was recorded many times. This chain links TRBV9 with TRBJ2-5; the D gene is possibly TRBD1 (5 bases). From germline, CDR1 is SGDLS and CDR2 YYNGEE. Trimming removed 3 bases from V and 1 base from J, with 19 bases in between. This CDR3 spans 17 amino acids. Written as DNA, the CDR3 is TGTGCCAGCAGCGAGAGAGGCGGCAGGGCCCCCCAAGAGACCCAGTACTTC. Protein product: CASSERGGRAPQETQYF.

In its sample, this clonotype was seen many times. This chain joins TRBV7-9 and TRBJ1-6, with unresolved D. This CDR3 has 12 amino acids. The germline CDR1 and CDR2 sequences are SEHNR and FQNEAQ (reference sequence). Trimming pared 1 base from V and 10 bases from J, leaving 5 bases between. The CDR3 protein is CASSLGGSPLHF. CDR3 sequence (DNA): TGTGCCAGCAGCTTAGGAGGCTCACCCCTCCACTTT.

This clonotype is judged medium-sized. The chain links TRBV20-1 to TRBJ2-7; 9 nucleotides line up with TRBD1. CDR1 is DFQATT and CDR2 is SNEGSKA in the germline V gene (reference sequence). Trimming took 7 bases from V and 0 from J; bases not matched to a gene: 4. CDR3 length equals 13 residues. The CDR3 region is CSGRGQGSYEQYF. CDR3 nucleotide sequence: TGCAGTGGTAGGGGACAGGGCTCCTACGAGCAGTACTTC.

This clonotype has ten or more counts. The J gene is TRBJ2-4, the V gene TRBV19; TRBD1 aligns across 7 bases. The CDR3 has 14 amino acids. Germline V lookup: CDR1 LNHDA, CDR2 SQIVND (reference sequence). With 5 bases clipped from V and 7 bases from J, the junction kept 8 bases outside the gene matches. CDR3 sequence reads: CASSVQGTGNIQYF. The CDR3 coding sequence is TGTGCCAGTAGTGTACAGGGGACGGGGAACATTCAGTACTTC. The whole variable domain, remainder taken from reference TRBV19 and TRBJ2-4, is DGGITQSPKYLFRKEGQNVTLSCEQNLNHDAMYWYRQDPGQGLRLIYYSQIVNDFQKGDIAEGYSVSREKKESFPLTVTSAQKNPTAFYLCASSVQGTGNIQYFGAGTRLSVL.

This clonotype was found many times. This CDR3 reads CASSPGQGAGYEQYF. CDR3 sequence (DNA): TGTGCCAGCAGCCCAGGACAGGGGGCCGGGTACGAGCAGTACTTC. V and J are TRBV7-6 and TRBJ2-7; TRBD1 agrees at 11 bases. With V trimmed by 5 bases and J by 4 bases, 7 bases remained unmatched. The CDR3 consists of 15 residues. CDR1 and CDR2 from the germline V gene are SGHVS and FNYEAQ.

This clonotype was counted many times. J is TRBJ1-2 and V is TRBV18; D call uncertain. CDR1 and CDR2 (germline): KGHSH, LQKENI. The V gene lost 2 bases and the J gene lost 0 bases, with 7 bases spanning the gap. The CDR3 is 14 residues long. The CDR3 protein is CASSPDNANYGYTF. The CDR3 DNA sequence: TGTGCCAGCTCACCAGACAACGCTAACTATGGCTACACCTTC.

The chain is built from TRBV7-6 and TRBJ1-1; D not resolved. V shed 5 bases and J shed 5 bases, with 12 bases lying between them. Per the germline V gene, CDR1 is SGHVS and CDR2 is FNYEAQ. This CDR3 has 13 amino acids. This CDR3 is CASSPSAKTEAFF. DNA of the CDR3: TGTGCCAGCAGCCCCTCGGCGAAAACTGAAGCTTTCTTT.

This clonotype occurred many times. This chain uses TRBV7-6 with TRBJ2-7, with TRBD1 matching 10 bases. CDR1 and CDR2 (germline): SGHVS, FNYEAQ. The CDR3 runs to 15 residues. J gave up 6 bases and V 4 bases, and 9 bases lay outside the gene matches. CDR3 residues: CASSSSGTGDLEQYF. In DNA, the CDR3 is TGTGCCAGCAGCTCATCCGGGACAGGGGATCTCGAGCAGTACTTC.

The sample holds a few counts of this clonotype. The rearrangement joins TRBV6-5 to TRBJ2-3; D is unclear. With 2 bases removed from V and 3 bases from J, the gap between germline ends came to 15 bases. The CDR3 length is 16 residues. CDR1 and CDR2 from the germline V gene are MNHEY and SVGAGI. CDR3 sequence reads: CASSYPDLRLTDTQYF. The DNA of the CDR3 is TGTGCCAGCAGTTACCCGGACCTTAGGTTAACAGATACGCAGTATTTT.

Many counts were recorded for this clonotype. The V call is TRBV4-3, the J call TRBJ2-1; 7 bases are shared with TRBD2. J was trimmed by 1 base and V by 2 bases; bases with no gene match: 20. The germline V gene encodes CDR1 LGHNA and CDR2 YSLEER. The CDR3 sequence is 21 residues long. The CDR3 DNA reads TGCGCCAGCAGCCAACTGCGGGGACCCCATAGGCGGGAGCGGTCCTACAATGAGCAGTTCTTC. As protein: CASSQLRGPHRRERSYNEQFF.

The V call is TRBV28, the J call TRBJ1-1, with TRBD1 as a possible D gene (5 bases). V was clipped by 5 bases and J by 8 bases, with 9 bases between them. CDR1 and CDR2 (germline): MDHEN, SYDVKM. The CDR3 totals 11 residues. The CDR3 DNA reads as TGTGCCAGCAGTCCCCGGGACGAAGCTTTCTTT. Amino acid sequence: CASSPRDEAFF.

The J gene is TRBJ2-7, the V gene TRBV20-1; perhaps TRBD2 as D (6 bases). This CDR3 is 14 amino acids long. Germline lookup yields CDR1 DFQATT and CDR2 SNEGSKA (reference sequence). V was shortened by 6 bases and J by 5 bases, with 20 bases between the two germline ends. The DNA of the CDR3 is TGCAGTGCCCCCAAGGAGCAGGGACTCCACGAGCAGTACTTC. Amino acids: CSAPKEQGLHEQYF.

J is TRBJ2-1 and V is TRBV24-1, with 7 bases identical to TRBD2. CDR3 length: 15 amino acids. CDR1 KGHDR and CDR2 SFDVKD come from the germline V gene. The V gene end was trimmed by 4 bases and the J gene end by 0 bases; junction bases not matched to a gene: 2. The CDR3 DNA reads TGTGCCACCAGTGACCCTAGCGGCTCCTACAATGAGCAGTTCTTC. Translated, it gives CATSDPSGSYNEQFF.

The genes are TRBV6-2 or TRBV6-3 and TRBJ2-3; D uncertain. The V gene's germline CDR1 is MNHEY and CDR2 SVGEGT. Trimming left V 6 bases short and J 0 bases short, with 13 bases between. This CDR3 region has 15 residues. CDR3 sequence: CASSLDRVSTDTQYF. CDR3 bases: TGTGCCAGCAGCCTCGACCGGGTGAGCACAGATACGCAGTATTTT.

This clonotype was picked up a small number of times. The CDR3 sequence: CASRFGSGRWADTQYF. The CDR3 DNA is TGCGCCAGCAGGTTCGGTTCCGGGAGGTGGGCAGATACGCAGTATTTT. The chain joins TRBV5-1 to TRBJ2-3; 7 positions agree with TRBD2. This CDR3 has 16 amino acids. Germline V lookup: CDR1 SGHRS, CDR2 YFSETQ. V was clipped by 5 bases and J by 4 bases; unmatched bases: 13.

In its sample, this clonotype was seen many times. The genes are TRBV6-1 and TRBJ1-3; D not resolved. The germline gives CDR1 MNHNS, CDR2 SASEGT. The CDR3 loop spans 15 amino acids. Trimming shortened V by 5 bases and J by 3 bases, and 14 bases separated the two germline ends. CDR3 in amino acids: CASSPSDRGGNTIYF. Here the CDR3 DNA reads TGTGCCAGCAGTCCGTCGGACCGCGGTGGAAACACCATATATTTT.

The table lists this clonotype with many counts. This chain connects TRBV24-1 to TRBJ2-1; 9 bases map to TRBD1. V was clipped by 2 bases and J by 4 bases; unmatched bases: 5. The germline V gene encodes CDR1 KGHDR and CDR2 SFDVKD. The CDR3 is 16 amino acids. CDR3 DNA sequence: TGTGCCACCAGTGATTCCGGACAGGGGACATACAATGAGCAGTTCTTC. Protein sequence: CATSDSGQGTYNEQFF.

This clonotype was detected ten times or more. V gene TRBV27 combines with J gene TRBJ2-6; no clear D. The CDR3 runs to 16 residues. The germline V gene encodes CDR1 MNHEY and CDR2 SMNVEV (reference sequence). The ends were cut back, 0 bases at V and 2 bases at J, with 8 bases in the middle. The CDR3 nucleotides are TGTGCCAGCAGTTTATCCGTAGGGCCTGGGGCCAACGTCCTGACTTTC. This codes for CASSLSVGPGANVLTF. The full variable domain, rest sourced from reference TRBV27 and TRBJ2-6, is EAQVTQNPRYLITVTGKKLTVTCSQNMNHEYMSWYRQDPGLGLRQIYYSMNVEVTDKGDVPEGYKVSRKEKRNFPLILESPSPNQTSLYFCASSLSVGPGANVLTFGAGSRLTVL.

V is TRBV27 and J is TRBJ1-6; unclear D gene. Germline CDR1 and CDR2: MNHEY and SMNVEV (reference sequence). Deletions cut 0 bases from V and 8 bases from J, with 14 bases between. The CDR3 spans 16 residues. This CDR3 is CASSLSVSRGDSPLHF. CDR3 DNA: TGTGCCAGCAGTTTATCAGTCAGTCGCGGGGATTCACCCCTCCACTTT.

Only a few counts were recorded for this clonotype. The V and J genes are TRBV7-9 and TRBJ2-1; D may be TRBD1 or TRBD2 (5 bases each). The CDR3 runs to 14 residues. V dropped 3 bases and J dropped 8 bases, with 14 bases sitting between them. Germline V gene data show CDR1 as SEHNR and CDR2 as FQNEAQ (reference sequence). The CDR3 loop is CASSFRDQGDEQFF. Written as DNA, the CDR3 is TGTGCCAGCAGCTTCCGGGACCAAGGAGATGAGCAGTTCTTC. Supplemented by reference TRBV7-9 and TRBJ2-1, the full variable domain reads DTGVSQNPRHKITKRGQNVTFRCDPISEHNRLYWYRQTLGQGPEFLTYFQNEAQLEKSRLLSDRFSAERPKGSFSTLEIQRTEQGDSAMYLCASSFRDQGDEQFFGPGTRLTVL.